This TCR beta chain was identified in a study of cytomegalovirus exposure and HLA in healthy donors. This CDR3 spans 16 amino acids. Germline V CDR1 and CDR2: SGHNT, YYREEE (reference sequence). Trimming removed 6 bases at V and 2 bases at J, with 19 bases between. General study results and limits: Roughly uniform sequencing depth across donors was assumed, possibly incorrectly. Some V segments, TRBV6-2 and TRBV6-3 among them, were indistinguishable and were therefore excluded.

For this clone: Antigen unknown.

The primer mix had 60 Vbeta and 13 Jbeta primers. Assay used: immunoSEQ multiplex PCR; TCRdb lists only in-frame clones, some missing. The sample holds 180,000 or so clones, 60% to 80% seen once. Sample: PBMCs. The TCR originated in a female donor in good health and CMV-seronegative. The chain couples TRBV5-4 to TRBJ2-3; TRBD2 is a possible D gene (6 bases). The CDR3 nucleotides are TGTGCCAGCACCATAGGGTGGGGGACTTACACAGATACGCAGTATTTT. Protein product: CASTIGWGTYTDTQYF.